This T cell receptor (beta chain) comes out of a study of blood T cell repertoires in COVID-19. Background on the study: The origin of the acute and convalescent COVID-19 samples was the United States, Italy and Spain. The cDNA or gDNA used as material had been derived from T cells, B-cell-depleted T cells, or PBMCs.

While infection was still active, Seattle patients were enrolled and then followed longitudinally. The germline gives CDR1 LGHDT, CDR2 YNNKEL (reference sequence). V dropped 3 bases and J dropped 1 base, with 9 bases sitting between them. The CDR3 consists of 14 residues. Per the original data handling: Nucleated cell counts were estimated from reference gene primer amplification. Profiled with immunoSEQ multiplex PCR; TCRdb holds only in-frame clones, not every one. That table supplies the V and J calls and clone size; D and trimming were determined from the DNA. There are about 370,000 clones in the sample; 80% to 90% occur only once, and over 9.5% lies in the top ten.

This sequence was found in a woman under 40 with COVID-19, enrolled during active disease. This chain joins TRBV3-1 (or the pseudogene TRBV3-2) and TRBJ1-1, with D possibly TRBD1 on 6 matching bases. Sequenced input: peripheral blood. The CDR3 DNA reads as TGTGCCAGCAGCCAGGGACACAAGAACACTGAAGCTTTCTTT. This encodes CASSQGHKNTEAFF.